Below are 5 T cell receptor beta chains sequenced from a single sample in a study of identical twins. MiXCR was run by TCRdb on the 5' RACE reads, yielding one entry per CDR3 protein. The repertoire holds around 530,000 distinct CDR3 sequences, roughly 15% seen once, with roughly 0.44% in the top ten. These sequences were also reported in another study, on yellow fever vaccine responses in identical twins.

Input material: CD4+ T cells sorted from blood. These receptors were taken from a woman younger than 30 in good health.

As regards this clonotype: A much larger clone lies a single base off, so this may be a read error. CDR3: CASSLEGYEQFF. In DNA form, the CDR3 reads TGTGCCAGCAGCTTAGAAGGGTATGAGCAGTTCTTC. This chain connects TRBV11-2 to TRBJ2-1; unclear D gene. Trimming shortened V by 0 bases and J by 8 bases, and 5 bases separated the two germline ends. The length of the CDR3 is 12 residues. Germline V gene data show CDR1 as SGHAT and CDR2 as FQNNGV.

This clonotype was counted a few times. The chain couples TRBV20-1 to TRBJ2-5; D remains ambiguous. V was clipped by 1 base and J by 5 bases, with 17 bases between them. The CDR3 runs 15 residues. The germline CDR1 and CDR2 sequences are DFQATT and SNEGSKA (reference sequence). The CDR3: CSARVIGEAVETQYF. The CDR3 DNA follows: TGCAGTGCTAGAGTTATTGGGGAAGCTGTGGAGACCCAGTACTTC.

This clonotype was detected a few times. V and J are TRBV6-2 or TRBV6-3 and TRBJ2-5, with TRBD1 identical over 7 bases. The J segment lost 1 base and the V segment lost 5 bases, leaving 4 bases of the junction unmatched. Per the germline V gene, CDR1 is MNHEY and CDR2 is SVGEGT. The CDR3 contains 14 residues. The CDR3 loop reads CASSAGTVQETQYF. For the CDR3, the DNA is TGTGCCAGCAGTGCCGGGACAGTCCAAGAGACCCAGTACTTC.

This clonotype was seen more than once but under ten times. The V and J genes are TRBV5-1 and TRBJ1-6; D might be TRBD1 (6 bases). Deletions cut 2 bases from V and 5 bases from J, with 14 bases between. Germline V gene lookup returns CDR1 SGHRS and CDR2 YFSETQ. CDR3 length: 16 amino acids. The CDR3 protein is CASSFNRVKDNSPLHF. Here the CDR3 DNA reads TGCGCCAGCAGCTTTAACAGGGTAAAGGATAATTCACCCCTCCACTTT.

This chain uses TRBV10-3 with TRBJ2-6, with 10 nucleotides matching TRBD1. The CDR3 runs 17 residues. Germline lookup yields CDR1 ENHRY and CDR2 SYGVKD. The V gene end was trimmed by 4 bases and the J gene end by 0 bases; junction bases not matched to a gene: 3. CDR3 region: CAISAGTGVSGANVLTF. Here the CDR3 DNA reads TGTGCCATCAGTGCCGGGACAGGGGTCTCTGGGGCCAACGTCCTGACTTTC.